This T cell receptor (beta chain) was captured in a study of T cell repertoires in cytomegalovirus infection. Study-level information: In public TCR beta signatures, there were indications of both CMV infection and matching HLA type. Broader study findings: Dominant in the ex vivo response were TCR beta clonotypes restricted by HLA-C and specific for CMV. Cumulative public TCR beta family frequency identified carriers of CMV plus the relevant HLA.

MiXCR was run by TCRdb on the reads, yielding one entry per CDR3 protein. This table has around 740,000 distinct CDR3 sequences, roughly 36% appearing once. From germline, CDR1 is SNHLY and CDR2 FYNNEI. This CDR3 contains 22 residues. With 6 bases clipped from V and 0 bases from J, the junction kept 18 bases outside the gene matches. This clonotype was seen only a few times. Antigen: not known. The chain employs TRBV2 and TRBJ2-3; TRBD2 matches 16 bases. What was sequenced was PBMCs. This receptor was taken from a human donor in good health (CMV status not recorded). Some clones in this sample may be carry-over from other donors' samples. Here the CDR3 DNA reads TGTGCCAGCAGCCGGATTATACCGGGACTAGCGGGGGGGGGGACTAGCACAGATACGCAGTATTTT. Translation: CASSRIIPGLAGGGTSTDTQYF.